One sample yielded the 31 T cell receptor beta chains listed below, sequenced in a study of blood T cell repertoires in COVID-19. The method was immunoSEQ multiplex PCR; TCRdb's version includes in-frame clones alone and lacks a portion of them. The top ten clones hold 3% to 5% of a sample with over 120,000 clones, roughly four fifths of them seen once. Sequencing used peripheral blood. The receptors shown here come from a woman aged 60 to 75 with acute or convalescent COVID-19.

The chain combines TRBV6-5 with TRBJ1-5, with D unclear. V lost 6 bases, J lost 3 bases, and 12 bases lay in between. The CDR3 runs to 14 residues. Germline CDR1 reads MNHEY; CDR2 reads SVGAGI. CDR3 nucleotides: TGTGCCAGCAGGACTGGAACGTTCAATCAGCCCCAGCATTTT. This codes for CASRTGTFNQPQHF.

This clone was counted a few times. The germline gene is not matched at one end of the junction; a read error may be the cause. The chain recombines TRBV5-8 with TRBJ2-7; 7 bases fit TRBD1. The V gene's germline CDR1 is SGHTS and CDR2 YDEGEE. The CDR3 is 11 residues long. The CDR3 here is CASSFPKVQGF. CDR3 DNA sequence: TGTGCCAGCAGCTTTCCGAAAGTACAGGGGTTC.

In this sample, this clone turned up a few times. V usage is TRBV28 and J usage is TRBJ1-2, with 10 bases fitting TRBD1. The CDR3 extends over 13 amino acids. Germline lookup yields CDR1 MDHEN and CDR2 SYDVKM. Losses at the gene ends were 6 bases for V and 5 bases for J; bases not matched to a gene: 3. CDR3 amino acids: CASRRQGAYGYTF. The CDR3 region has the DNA TGTGCCAGCAGACGACAGGGGGCGTATGGCTACACCTTC.

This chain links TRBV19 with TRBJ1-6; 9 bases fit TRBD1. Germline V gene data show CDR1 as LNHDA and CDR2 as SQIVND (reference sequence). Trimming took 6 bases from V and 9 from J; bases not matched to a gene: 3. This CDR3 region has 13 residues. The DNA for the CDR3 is TGTGCCAGTAGGGGACAGGGACGTTCACCCCTCCACTTT. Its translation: CASRGQGRSPLHF.

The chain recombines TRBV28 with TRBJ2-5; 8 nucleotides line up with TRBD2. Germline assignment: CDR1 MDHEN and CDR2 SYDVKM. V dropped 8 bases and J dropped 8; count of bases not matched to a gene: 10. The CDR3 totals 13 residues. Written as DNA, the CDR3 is TGTGCCAGCCGTGAGGCGGGAGGCAGAACCCAGTACTTC. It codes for CASREAGGRTQYF.

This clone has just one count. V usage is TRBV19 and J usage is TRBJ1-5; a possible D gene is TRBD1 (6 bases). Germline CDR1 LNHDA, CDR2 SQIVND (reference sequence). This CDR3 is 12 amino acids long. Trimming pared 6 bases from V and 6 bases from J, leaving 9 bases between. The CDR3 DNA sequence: TGTGCCAGTAGACAGGGAAGTCAGCCCCAGCATTTT. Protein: CASRQGSQPQHF.

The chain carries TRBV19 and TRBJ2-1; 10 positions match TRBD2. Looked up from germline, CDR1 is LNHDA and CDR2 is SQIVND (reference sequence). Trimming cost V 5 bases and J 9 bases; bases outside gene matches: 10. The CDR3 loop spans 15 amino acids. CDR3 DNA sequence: TGTGCCAGTAGTTCGCTAGCGGGAGACCGGGGTGAGCAGTTCTTC. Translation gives CASSSLAGDRGEQFF.

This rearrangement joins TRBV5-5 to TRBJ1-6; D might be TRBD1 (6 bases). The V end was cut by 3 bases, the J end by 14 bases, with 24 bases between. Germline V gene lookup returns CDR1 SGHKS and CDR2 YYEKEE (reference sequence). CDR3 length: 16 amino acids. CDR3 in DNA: TGTGCCAGCAGCTGGCGAGCTGCAGGGGACCCGGGGTCCCTCCACTTT. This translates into CASSWRAAGDPGSLHF.

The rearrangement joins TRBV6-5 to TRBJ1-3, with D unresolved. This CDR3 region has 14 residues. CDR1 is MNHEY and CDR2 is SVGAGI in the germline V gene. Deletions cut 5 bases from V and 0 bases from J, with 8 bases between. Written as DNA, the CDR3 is TGTGCCAGCAGTCTCGGTGCCTCTGGAAACACCATATATTTT. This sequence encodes CASSLGASGNTIYF.

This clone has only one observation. The CDR3 region has the DNA TGTGCCAGCAGCCCTCAACCAGGACTAGCGGATTACAATGAGCAGTTCTTC. Protein product: CASSPQPGLADYNEQFF. The V and J genes are TRBV7-6 and TRBJ2-1; 10 bases map to TRBD2. The CDR3 runs to 17 residues. CDR1 is SGHVS, CDR2 FNYEAQ, per germline. Germline trimming cut 5 bases from V and 4 bases from J; bases unmatched to any gene: 11.

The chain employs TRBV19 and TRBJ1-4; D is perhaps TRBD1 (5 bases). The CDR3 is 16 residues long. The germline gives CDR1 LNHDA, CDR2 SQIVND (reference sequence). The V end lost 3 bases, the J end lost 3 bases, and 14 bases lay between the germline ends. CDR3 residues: CASSMGGSLANEKLFF. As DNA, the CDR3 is TGTGCCAGTAGTATGGGGGGTAGCTTAGCTAATGAAAAACTGTTTTTT.

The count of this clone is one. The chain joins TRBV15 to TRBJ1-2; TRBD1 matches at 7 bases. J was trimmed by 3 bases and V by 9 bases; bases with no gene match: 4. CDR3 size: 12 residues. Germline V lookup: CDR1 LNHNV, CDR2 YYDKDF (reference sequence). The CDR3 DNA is TGTGCCACTGGGACAGACGACTATGGCTACACCTTC. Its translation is CATGTDDYGYTF.

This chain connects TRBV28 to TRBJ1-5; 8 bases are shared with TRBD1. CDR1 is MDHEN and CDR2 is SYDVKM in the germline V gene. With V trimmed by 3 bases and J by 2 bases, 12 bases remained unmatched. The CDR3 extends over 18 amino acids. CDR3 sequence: CASSFVRGQVRGNQPQHF. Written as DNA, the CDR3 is TGTGCCAGCAGTTTCGTCCGGGGACAGGTAAGGGGCAATCAGCCCCAGCATTTT. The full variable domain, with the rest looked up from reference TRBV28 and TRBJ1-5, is DVKVTQSSRYLVKRTGEKVFLECVQDMDHENMFWYRQDPGLGLRLIYFSYDVKMKEKGDIPEGYSVSREKKERFSLILESASTNQTSMYLCASSFVRGQVRGNQPQHFGDGTRLSIL.

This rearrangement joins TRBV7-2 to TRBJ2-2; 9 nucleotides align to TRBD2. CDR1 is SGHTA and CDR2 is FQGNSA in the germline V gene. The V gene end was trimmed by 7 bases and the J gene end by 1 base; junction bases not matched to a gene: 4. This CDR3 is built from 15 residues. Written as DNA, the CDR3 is TGTGCCAGCAATCCTAGCGGGATGAACACCGGGGAGCTGTTTTTT. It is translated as CASNPSGMNTGELFF.

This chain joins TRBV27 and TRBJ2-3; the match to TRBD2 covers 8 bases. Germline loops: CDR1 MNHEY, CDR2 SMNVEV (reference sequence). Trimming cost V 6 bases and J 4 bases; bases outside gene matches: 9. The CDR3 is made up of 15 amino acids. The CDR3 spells CASRASGYSADTQYF. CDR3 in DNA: TGTGCCAGCAGGGCTAGCGGGTATTCGGCAGATACGCAGTATTTT.

CDR3 DNA sequence: TGTGCCAGCAGTTTAACAGCACAGCCCCAGCATTTT. It specifies CASSLTAQPQHF. The rearrangement links TRBV12-3 or TRBV12-4 to TRBJ1-5; D is undetermined. The V end lost 2 bases, the J end lost 7 bases, and 6 bases lay between the germline ends. The CDR3 totals 12 residues.

The CDR3 sequence: CASSITYYEKLFF. Written as DNA, the CDR3 is TGTGCCAGTAGTATAACCTACTACGAAAAACTGTTTTTT. This chain uses TRBV19 with TRBJ1-4, with unresolved D. Germline-derived CDR1 and CDR2 are LNHDA and SQIVND (reference sequence). There are 13 residues in the CDR3. V dropped 2 bases and J dropped 8 bases, with 9 bases sitting between them.

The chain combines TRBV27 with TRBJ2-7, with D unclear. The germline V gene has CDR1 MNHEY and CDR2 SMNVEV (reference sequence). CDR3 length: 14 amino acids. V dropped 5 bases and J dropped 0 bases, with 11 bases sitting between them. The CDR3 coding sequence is TGTGCCAGCAGTACTCAGTGGAGCTCCTACGAGCAGTACTTC. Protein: CASSTQWSSYEQYF.

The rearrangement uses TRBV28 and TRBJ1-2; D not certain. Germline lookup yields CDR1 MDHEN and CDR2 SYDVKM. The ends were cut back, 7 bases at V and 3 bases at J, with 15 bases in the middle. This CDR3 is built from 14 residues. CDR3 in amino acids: CASNRRGEHYGYTF. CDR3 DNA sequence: TGTGCCAGCAATCGTCGCGGGGAACACTATGGCTACACCTTC.

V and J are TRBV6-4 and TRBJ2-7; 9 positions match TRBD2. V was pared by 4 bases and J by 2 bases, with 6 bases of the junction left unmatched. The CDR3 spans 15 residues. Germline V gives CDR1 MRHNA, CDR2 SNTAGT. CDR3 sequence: CASSAGASGTYEQYF. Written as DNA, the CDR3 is TGTGCCAGCAGTGCGGGGGCTAGCGGGACCTACGAGCAGTACTTC.

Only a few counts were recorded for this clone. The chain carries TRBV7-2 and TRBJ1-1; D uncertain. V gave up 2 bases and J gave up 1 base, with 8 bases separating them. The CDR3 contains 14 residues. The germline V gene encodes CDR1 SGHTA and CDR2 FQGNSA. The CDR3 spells CASSLRYQNTEAFF. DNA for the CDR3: TGTGCCAGCAGCTTACGCTACCAGAACACTGAAGCTTTCTTT.

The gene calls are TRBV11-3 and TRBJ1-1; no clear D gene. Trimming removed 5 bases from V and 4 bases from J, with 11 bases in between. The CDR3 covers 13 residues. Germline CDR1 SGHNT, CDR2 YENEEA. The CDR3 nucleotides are TGTGCCAGCAGCCCCACCCGGGTCACTGAAGCTTTCTTT. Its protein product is CASSPTRVTEAFF.

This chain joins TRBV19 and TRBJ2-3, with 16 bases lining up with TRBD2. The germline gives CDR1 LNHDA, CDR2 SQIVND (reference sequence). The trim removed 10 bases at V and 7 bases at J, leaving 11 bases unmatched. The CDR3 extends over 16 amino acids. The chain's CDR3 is CATGGTSGRAYNTQYF. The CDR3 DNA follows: TGTGCCACCGGAGGGACTAGCGGGAGGGCCTACAATACGCAGTATTTT. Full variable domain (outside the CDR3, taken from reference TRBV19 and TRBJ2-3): DGGITQSPKYLFRKEGQNVTLSCEQNLNHDAMYWYRQDPGQGLRLIYYSQIVNDFQKGDIAEGYSVSREKKESFPLTVTSAQKNPTAFYLCATGGTSGRAYNTQYFGPGTRLTVL.

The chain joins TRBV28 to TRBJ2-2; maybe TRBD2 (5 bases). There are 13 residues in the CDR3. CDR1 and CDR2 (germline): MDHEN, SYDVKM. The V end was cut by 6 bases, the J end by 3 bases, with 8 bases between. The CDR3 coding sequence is TGTGCCAGCAGGACCGGGGACACCGGGGAGCTGTTTTTT. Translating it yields CASRTGDTGELFF. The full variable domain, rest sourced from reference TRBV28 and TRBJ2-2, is DVKVTQSSRYLVKRTGEKVFLECVQDMDHENMFWYRQDPGLGLRLIYFSYDVKMKEKGDIPEGYSVSREKKERFSLILESASTNQTSMYLCASRTGDTGELFFGEGSRLTVL.

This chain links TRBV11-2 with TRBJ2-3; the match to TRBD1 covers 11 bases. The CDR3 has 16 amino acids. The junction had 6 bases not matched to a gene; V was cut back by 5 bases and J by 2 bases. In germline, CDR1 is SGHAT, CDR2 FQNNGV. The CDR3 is CASSKRTGGVTDTQYF. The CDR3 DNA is TGTGCCAGCAGCAAGCGGACAGGGGGCGTCACAGATACGCAGTATTTT.

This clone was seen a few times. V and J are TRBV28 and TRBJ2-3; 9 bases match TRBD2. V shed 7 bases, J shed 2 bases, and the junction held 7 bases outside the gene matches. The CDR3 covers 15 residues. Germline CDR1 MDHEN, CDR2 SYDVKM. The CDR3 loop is CASTQTSGNTDTQYF. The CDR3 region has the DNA TGTGCCAGCACCCAGACTAGCGGCAACACAGATACGCAGTATTTT.

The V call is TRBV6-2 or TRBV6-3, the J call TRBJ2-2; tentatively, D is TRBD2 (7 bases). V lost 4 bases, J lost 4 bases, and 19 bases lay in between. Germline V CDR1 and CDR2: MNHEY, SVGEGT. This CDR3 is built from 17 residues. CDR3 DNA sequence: TGTGCCAGCAGTTTCGAGGGGGGGGACACCCCCACCGGGGAGCTGTTTTTT. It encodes CASSFEGGDTPTGELFF.

The CDR3 region is CAWNPGGAESGNTIYF. The CDR3 coding sequence is TGTGCCTGGAATCCCGGGGGGGCCGAGTCTGGAAACACCATATATTTT. This chain joins TRBV30 and TRBJ1-3; tentative D call: TRBD1 (6 bases). Germline V lookup: CDR1 GTSNPN, CDR2 SVGIG (reference sequence). The V end was cut by 4 bases, the J end by 1 base, with 17 bases between. This CDR3 region has 16 residues.

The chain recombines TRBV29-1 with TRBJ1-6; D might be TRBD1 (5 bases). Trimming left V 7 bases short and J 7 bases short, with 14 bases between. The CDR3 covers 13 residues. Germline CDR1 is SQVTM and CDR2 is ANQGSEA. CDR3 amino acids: CSARGSENSPLHF. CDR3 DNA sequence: TGCAGCGCGCGGGGGAGCGAGAATTCACCCCTCCACTTT.

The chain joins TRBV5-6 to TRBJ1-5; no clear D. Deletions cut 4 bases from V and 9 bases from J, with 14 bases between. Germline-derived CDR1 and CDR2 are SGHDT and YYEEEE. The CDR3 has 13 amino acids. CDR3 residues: CASSREPVGPQHF. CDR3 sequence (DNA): TGTGCCAGCAGCCGGGAGCCAGTTGGGCCCCAGCATTTT. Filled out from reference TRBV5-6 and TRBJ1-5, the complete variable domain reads DAGVTQSPTHLIKTRGQQVTLRCSPKSGHDTVSWYQQALGQGPQFIFQYYEEEERQRGNFPDRFSGHQFPNYSSELNVNALLLGDSALYLCASSREPVGPQHFGDGTRLSIL.

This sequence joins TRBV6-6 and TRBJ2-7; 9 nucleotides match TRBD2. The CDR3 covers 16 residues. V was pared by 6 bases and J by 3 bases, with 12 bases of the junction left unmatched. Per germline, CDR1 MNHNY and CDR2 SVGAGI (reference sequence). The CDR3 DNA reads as TGTGCCAGCAGCCCCGACTGGCGGGAGGGTTTCTACGAGCAGTACTTC. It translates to CASSPDWREGFYEQYF.